This TCR beta chain comes out of a study of T-cell reconstitution after alpha-beta-depleted transplantation in children (dated by TCRdb to 2016 to 2018). Turning to the overall study: Using TCR repertoire profiling, the study followed T-cell immune reconstitution in a quantitative way in children after TCRalphabeta/CD19-depleted allogeneic hematopoietic cell transplantation.

The library was made by PCR. The sequencing machine was an Illumina HiSeq 2500. To normalize quantification of the TCRbeta repertoire, the TCR libraries were built with molecular barcoding that relied on unique molecular identifiers. TCRdb reprocessing: public reads trimmed at Q25 with fastp, clones called with MiXCR, in-frame beta chains kept. Rows matching on CDR3 protein sequence are summarized as one entry with the most common DNA and genes. This sample is represented by about 400,000 distinct CDR3 sequences; roughly 20% of them were singletons. The ten biggest clones cover less than 4.5% of the sample. Spanning cysteine to phenylalanine, the CDR3 consists of 14 amino acids. Only the CDR3 DNA is retained, 42 bases long and in frame from the first base. Relative to germline, V is missing 6 bases and J is missing 5 bases, with 9 bases of the junction outside any gene match. Comments on this clonotype: Its antigen is still unknown. No much larger clone exists at a distance of one base, and base qualities are not known.

The sequence was collected from a human donor who donated a stem cell graft to a child with acute myeloid leukemia. Sequenced material: PBMCs from the stem cell graft donor, taken from the stem cell graft. In this chain, TRBV12-3 or TRBV12-4 is recombined with TRBJ1-2; 7 of the junction bases match TRBD1. The bases are TGTGCCAGCAGCCTTCGACAGGGACCATATGGCTACACCTTC. Translation gives CASSLRQGPYGYTF.